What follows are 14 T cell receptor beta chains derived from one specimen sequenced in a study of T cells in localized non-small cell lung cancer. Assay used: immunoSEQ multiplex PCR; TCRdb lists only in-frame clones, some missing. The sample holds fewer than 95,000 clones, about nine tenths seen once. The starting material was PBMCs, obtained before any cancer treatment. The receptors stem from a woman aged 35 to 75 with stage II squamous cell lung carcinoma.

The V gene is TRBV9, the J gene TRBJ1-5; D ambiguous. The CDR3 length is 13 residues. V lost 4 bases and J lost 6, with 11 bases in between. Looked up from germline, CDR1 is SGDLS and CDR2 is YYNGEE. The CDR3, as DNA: TGTGCCAGCAGCCCTAGTCCTGGTCAGCCCCAGCATTTT. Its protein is CASSPSPGQPQHF.

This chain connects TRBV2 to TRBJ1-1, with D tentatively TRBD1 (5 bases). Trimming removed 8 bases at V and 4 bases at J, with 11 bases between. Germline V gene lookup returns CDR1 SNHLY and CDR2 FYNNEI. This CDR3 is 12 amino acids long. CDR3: CASPDKGTEAFF. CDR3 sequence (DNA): TGTGCCAGCCCGGACAAGGGCACTGAAGCTTTCTTT.

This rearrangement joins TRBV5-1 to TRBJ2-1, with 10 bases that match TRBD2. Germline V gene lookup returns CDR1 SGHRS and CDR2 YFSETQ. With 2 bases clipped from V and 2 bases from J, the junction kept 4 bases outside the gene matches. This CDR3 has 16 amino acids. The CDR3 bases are TGCGCCAGCAGCTTCTTAGCGGGGGGCCCCTACAATGAGCAGTTCTTC. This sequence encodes CASSFLAGGPYNEQFF.

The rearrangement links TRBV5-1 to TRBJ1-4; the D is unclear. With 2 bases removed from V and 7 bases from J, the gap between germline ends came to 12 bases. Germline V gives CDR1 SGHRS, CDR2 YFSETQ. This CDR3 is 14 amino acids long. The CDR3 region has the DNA TGCGCCAGCAGCTTTCGGGAGGGTGGTGAAAAACTGTTTTTT. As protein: CASSFREGGEKLFF.

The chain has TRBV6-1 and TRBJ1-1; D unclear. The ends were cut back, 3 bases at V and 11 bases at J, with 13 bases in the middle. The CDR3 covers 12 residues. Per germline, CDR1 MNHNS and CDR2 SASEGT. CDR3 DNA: TGTGCCAGCAGTGAGGGAACCCCTGGGGCTTTCTTT. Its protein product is CASSEGTPGAFF.

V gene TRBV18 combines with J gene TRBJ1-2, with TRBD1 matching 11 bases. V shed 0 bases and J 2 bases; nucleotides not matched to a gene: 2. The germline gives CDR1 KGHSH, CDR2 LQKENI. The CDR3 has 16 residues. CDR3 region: CASSPPGTGGNYGYTF. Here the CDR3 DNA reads TGTGCCAGCTCACCACCCGGGACAGGGGGAAACTATGGCTACACCTTC.

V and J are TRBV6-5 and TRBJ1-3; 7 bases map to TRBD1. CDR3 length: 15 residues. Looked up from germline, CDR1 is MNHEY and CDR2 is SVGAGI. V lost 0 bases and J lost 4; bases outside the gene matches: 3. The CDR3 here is CASSYSTGFGNTIYF. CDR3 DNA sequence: TGTGCCAGCAGTTACTCGACAGGGTTCGGAAACACCATATATTTT.

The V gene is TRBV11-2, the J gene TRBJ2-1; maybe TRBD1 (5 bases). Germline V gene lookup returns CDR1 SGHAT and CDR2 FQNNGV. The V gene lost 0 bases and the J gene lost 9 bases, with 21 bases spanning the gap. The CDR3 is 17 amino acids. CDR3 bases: TGTGCCAGCAGCTTAGATCTCCCGCAGGGCATCTGGGGTGAGCAGTTCTTC. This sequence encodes CASSLDLPQGIWGEQFF.

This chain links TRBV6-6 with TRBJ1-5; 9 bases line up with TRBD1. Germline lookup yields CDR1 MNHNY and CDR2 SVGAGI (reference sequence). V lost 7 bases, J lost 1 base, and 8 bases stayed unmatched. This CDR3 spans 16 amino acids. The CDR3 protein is CASTDTGTGSNQPQHF. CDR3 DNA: TGTGCCAGCACCGATACCGGGACAGGGAGCAATCAGCCCCAGCATTTT.

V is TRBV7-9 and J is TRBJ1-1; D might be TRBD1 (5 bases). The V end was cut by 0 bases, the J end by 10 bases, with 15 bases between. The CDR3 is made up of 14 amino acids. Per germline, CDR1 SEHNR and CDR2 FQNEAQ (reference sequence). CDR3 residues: CASSLAQQDPGAFF. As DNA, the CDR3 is TGTGCCAGCAGCTTAGCGCAACAGGACCCAGGAGCTTTCTTT. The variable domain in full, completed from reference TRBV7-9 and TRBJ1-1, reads DTGVSQNPRHKITKRGQNVTFRCDPISEHNRLYWYRQTLGQGPEFLTYFQNEAQLEKSRLLSDRFSAERPKGSFSTLEIQRTEQGDSAMYLCASSLAQQDPGAFFGQGTRLTVV.

CDR3 loop: CASNGQGADTGELFF. For the CDR3, the DNA is TGTGCCAGCAACGGACAGGGGGCAGATACCGGGGAGCTGTTTTTT. This rearrangement joins TRBV6-1 to TRBJ2-2, with TRBD1 matching 11 bases. V lost 7 bases, J lost 5 bases, and 6 bases stayed unmatched. The CDR3 totals 15 residues. The germline CDR1 and CDR2 sequences are MNHNS and SASEGT.

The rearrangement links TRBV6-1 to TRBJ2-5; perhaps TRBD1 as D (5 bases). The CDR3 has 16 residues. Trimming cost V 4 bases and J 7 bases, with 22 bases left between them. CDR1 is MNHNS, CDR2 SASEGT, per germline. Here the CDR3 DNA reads TGTGCCAGCAGTGTCCTTTGGACGCAGGGTTCGGTGACCCAGTACTTC. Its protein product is CASSVLWTQGSVTQYF.

Here the CDR3 reads CASSPDRDPSQPQHF. The DNA of the CDR3 is TGTGCCAGCTCACCCGACAGGGACCCAAGTCAGCCCCAGCATTTT. The V and J genes are TRBV18 and TRBJ1-5, with 7 bases lining up with TRBD1. Germline V gene lookup returns CDR1 KGHSH and CDR2 LQKENI. This CDR3 spans 15 amino acids. V dropped 3 bases and J dropped 6; count of bases not matched to a gene: 8.

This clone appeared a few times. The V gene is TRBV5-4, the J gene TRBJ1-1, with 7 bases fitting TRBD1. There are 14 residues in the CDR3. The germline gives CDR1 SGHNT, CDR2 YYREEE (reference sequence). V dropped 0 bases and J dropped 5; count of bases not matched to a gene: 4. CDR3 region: CASSLDTGVTEAFF. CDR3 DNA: TGTGCCAGCAGCTTGGATACAGGGGTGACTGAAGCTTTCTTT.